The 30 T cell receptor beta chains below were found in one sample sequenced in a study of T-cell reconstitution after alpha-beta-depleted transplantation in children. The TCRbeta library was prepared with unique molecular identifiers. TCRdb fed the PCR reads into MiXCR, producing one record per CDR3 protein. The sample comprises fewer than 250,000 distinct CDR3 sequences, roughly a sixth of which are singletons, and 43% rests with the top ten. The sequenced sample was PBMCs, mostly from graft donor cells, obtained 360 days after TCRalphabeta/CD19-depleted stem cell transplant. Source of these receptors: a male patient aged 2-10 years who had a stem cell transplant for acute lymphoblastic leukemia, so the T cells may come from the graft donor.

This clonotype has just a few counts. V gene TRBV29-1 combines with J gene TRBJ2-1; D perhaps matches TRBD1 (5 bases). Trimming pared 7 bases from V and 3 bases from J, leaving 19 bases between. The CDR3 is made up of 15 amino acids. Germline assignment: CDR1 SQVTM and CDR2 ANQGSEA. The DNA for the CDR3 is TGCAGCGCTCACGGGTCAGGGAAAATCTACAATGAGCAGTTCTTC. Protein sequence: CSAHGSGKIYNEQFF.

The chain employs TRBV12-3 or TRBV12-4 and TRBJ2-2; D is unresolved. The CDR3 covers 13 residues. Trimming pared 5 bases from V and 4 bases from J, leaving 8 bases between. CDR3 sequence (DNA): TGTGCCAGCAGTCTAGACACCACCGGGGAGCTGTTTTTT. Protein: CASSLDTTGELFF.

The chain joins TRBV18 to TRBJ2-3; D may match TRBD1 or TRBD2 (5 bases each). Trimming removed 0 bases from V and 5 bases from J, with 9 bases in between. The germline V gene has CDR1 KGHSH and CDR2 LQKENI. This CDR3 is 14 amino acids long. CDR3 nucleotide sequence: TGTGCCAGCTCACCACCGGGGGTGGAAGATACGCAGTATTTT. As protein: CASSPPGVEDTQYF.

A few counts support this clonotype. This rearrangement joins TRBV7-9 to TRBJ2-1; 7 bases match TRBD2. The CDR3 sequence is 17 residues long. The trim removed 2 bases at V and 1 base at J, leaving 8 bases unmatched. From germline, CDR1 is SEHNR and CDR2 FQNEAQ (reference sequence). DNA of the CDR3: TGTGCCAGCAGCTTACCCCGGCGGGGACTATCCTACAATGAGCAGTTCTTC. This encodes CASSLPRRGLSYNEQFF.

The chain is built from TRBV6-2 or TRBV6-3 and TRBJ2-3; possibly TRBD1 or TRBD2 for D (5 bases each). V was pared by 0 bases and J by 9 bases, with 13 bases between. The CDR3 spans 14 residues. Germline CDR1 is MNHEY and CDR2 is SVGEGT. The CDR3 DNA sequence: TGTGCCAGCAGTTACTCGTTCAGGGAGCAGACGCAGTATTTT. This translates into CASSYSFREQTQYF.

This clonotype was picked up a small number of times. This rearrangement joins TRBV20-1 to TRBJ2-1; D remains unclear. In germline, CDR1 is DFQATT, CDR2 SNEGSKA (reference sequence). V was trimmed by 1 base and J by 9 bases, leaving 10 bases between them. This CDR3 region has 12 residues. CDR3 nucleotides: TGCAGTGCTAGAGCCTCGGGCAGTGAGCAGTTCTTC. This gives the protein CSARASGSEQFF.

This clonotype showed up many times. V usage is TRBV7-9 and J usage is TRBJ2-5; D uncertain. V lost 0 bases and J 5 bases, leaving 13 bases between the germline ends. The CDR3 runs to 15 residues. Germline values: CDR1 SEHNR, CDR2 FQNEAQ (reference sequence). The chain's CDR3 is CASSLAQSLFETQYF. The CDR3 DNA sequence: TGTGCCAGCAGCTTAGCGCAGAGCCTTTTTGAGACCCAGTACTTC.

This chain connects TRBV7-9 to TRBJ2-3, with D possibly being TRBD2 (5 bases). There are 14 residues in the CDR3. Germline V gene sequence: CDR1 SEHNR, CDR2 FQNEAQ (reference sequence). Trimming left V 6 bases short and J 2 bases short, with 12 bases between. Here the CDR3 reads CASSSETNTDTQYF. CDR3 DNA sequence: TGTGCCAGCAGTTCCGAGACTAACACAGATACGCAGTATTTT. Based on the CDR3 plus reference TRBV7-9 and TRBJ2-3, the full variable domain is DTGVSQNPRHKITKRGQNVTFRCDPISEHNRLYWYRQTLGQGPEFLTYFQNEAQLEKSRLLSDRFSAERPKGSFSTLEIQRTEQGDSAMYLCASSSETNTDTQYFGPGTRLTVL.

The chain links TRBV25-1 to TRBJ2-7; a weak D match, TRBD2 (6 bases). Trimming took off 8 bases at V and 0 bases at J, with 14 bases between the two ends. The CDR3 consists of 14 residues. Germline V gives CDR1 MGHDK, CDR2 SYGVNS. DNA for the CDR3: TGTGCCAGCCCCGGGCGGGACCCCTCCTACGAGCAGTACTTC. Protein product: CASPGRDPSYEQYF.

Comment on this clonotype: A much more abundant neighbour one base away suggests this may be a read error. The gene calls are TRBV6-2 or TRBV6-3 and TRBJ2-7, with TRBD1 matching 10 bases. The CDR3 extends over 15 amino acids. CDR1 and CDR2 (germline): MNHEY, SVGEGT. The CDR3: CDISLPGQGLYEQYF. For the CDR3, the DNA is TGTGACATCAGTCTACCGGGACAGGGGTTGTACGAGCAGTACTTC.

This clonotype was detected only a few times. The chain couples TRBV5-1 to TRBJ2-7; 9 bases match TRBD1. Germline V gene data show CDR1 as SGHRS and CDR2 as YFSETQ. The CDR3 runs to 14 residues. V dropped 4 bases and J dropped 2; count of bases not matched to a gene: 4. In nucleotides, the CDR3 is TGCGCCAGCAGCACCGGGACAGGGACCTACGAGCAGTACTTC. Its translation: CASSTGTGTYEQYF.

The chain has TRBV29-1 and TRBJ2-7, with TRBD1 identical over 10 bases. V dropped 7 bases and J dropped 3; count of bases not matched to a gene: 3. This CDR3 is 12 amino acids long. Germline CDR1 and CDR2: SQVTM and ANQGSEA. In DNA form, the CDR3 reads TGCAGCGGACAGGGGGCGGGCTACGAGCAGTACTTC. This encodes CSGQGAGYEQYF.

The gene calls are TRBV4-3 and TRBJ2-7; 8 bases are a match to TRBD2. Trimming took 4 bases from V and 4 from J; bases not matched to a gene: 9. There are 15 residues in the CDR3. The germline gives CDR1 LGHNA, CDR2 YSLEER. The DNA for the CDR3 is TGCGCCAGCAGCCGACAACTAGCGGCTGATTACGAGCAGTACTTC. Protein sequence: CASSRQLAADYEQYF.

This CDR3 reads CASSRVGTETYEQYF. CDR3 bases: TGCGCCAGCAGCAGAGTCGGGACGGAGACCTACGAGCAGTACTTC. The chain recombines TRBV5-1 with TRBJ2-7; TRBD1 or TRBD2 may be the D gene (5 bases each). Trimming pared 4 bases from V and 2 bases from J, leaving 16 bases between. The CDR3 runs 15 residues. In germline, CDR1 is SGHRS, CDR2 YFSETQ.

Many counts were recorded for this clonotype. The chain employs TRBV6-2 or TRBV6-3 and TRBJ2-7; D uncertain. V lost 2 bases to trimming and J lost 4 bases, with 9 bases between them. CDR3 size: 13 residues. The germline V gene has CDR1 MNHEY and CDR2 SVGEGT. CDR3 in DNA: TGTGCCAGCAGTTACGGGCAGCGTTACGAGCAGTACTTC. It translates to CASSYGQRYEQYF.

This clonotype is a singleton in its sample. V and J are TRBV18 and TRBJ2-1; TRBD2 aligns across 7 bases. Germline assignment: CDR1 KGHSH and CDR2 LQKENI. Germline trimming cut 7 bases from V and 4 bases from J; bases unmatched to any gene: 7. The CDR3 spans 14 residues. CDR3: CASLQRGEYNEQFF. Written as DNA, the CDR3 is TGTGCCAGCTTACAACGGGGGGAGTACAATGAGCAGTTCTTC.

The rearrangement joins TRBV5-1 to TRBJ2-7, with D possibly being TRBD1 or TRBD2 (5 bases each). V was pared by 6 bases and J by 2 bases, with 15 bases between. This CDR3 has 14 residues. From germline, CDR1 is SGHRS and CDR2 YFSETQ. The CDR3 sequence is CASTRDLATYEQYF. In nucleotides, the CDR3 is TGCGCCAGCACTCGGGACCTGGCTACCTACGAGCAGTACTTC.

The rearrangement links TRBV3-1 to TRBJ2-1; D is perhaps TRBD1 or TRBD2 (5 bases each). The CDR3 runs 16 residues. V gave up 2 bases and J gave up 1 base, with 12 bases separating them. CDR1 is LGHDT and CDR2 is YNNKEL in the germline V gene (reference sequence). DNA for the CDR3: TGTGCCAGCAGCCAATTGCGAGGGGTGTCCTACAATGAGCAGTTCTTC. This gives the protein CASSQLRGVSYNEQFF.

This clonotype was recorded a few times. The J gene is TRBJ2-5, the V gene TRBV4-2; 9 nucleotides agree with TRBD1. Germline trimming cut 1 base from V and 2 bases from J; bases unmatched to any gene: 2. Per germline, CDR1 LGHNA and CDR2 YNFKEQ. The CDR3 consists of 15 residues. The CDR3 loop reads CASSQGQGEQETQYF. As DNA, the CDR3 is TGTGCCAGCAGCCAAGGACAGGGGGAACAAGAGACCCAGTACTTC.

This clonotype was found a few times. This rearrangement joins TRBV4-3 to TRBJ2-7; D may correspond to TRBD1 or TRBD2 (5 bases each). The CDR3 is 17 residues long. The germline V and J ends were trimmed by 1 base and 3 bases, with 19 bases remaining between them. Germline V gives CDR1 LGHNA, CDR2 YSLEER. The CDR3 loop reads CASSQGSVPADNYEQYF. In DNA form, the CDR3 reads TGCGCCAGCAGCCAAGGATCGGTCCCAGCGGACAACTACGAGCAGTACTTC.

Turning to this clonotype: The junction shows a germline mismatch at one end, possibly a read error. The chain is built from TRBV3-1 and TRBJ2-2; 8 nucleotides match TRBD2. The CDR3 is 17 residues long. In germline, CDR1 is LGHDT, CDR2 YNNKEL (reference sequence). The CDR3: CASTQERLAGFAGELFF. In DNA, the CDR3 is TGTGCCAGCACCCAAGAAAGGCTAGCGGGTTTTGCCGGGGAGCTGTTTTTT.

The V gene is TRBV18, the J gene TRBJ1-1; 8 bases are a match to TRBD1. The CDR3 spans 16 residues. V shed 3 bases, J shed 4 bases, and the junction held 10 bases outside the gene matches. Germline loops: CDR1 KGHSH, CDR2 LQKENI. The CDR3 is CASSPRNTGGSTEAFF. CDR3 DNA: TGTGCCAGCTCACCTCGAAATACAGGGGGGAGCACTGAAGCTTTCTTT.

Here the CDR3 reads CASSRKQGLVTGELFF. As DNA, the CDR3 is TGTGCCAGCAGCCGTAAACAGGGTCTGGTAACCGGGGAGCTGTTTTTT. V is TRBV2 and J is TRBJ2-2, with D possibly matching TRBD1 (6 bases). Germline lookup yields CDR1 SNHLY and CDR2 FYNNEI. The CDR3 covers 16 residues. V lost 6 bases, J lost 5 bases, and 19 bases lay in between.

V usage is TRBV24-1 and J usage is TRBJ2-1, with 10 bases matching TRBD1. V shed 9 bases, J shed 8 bases, and the junction held 12 bases outside the gene matches. The CDR3 length is 15 residues. The germline V gene encodes CDR1 KGHDR and CDR2 SFDVKD. CDR3 protein: CATETRDRGRYEQFF. The CDR3 DNA sequence: TGTGCCACCGAAACCCGGGACAGGGGTAGATATGAGCAGTTCTTC.

The chain employs TRBV24-1 and TRBJ2-2; maybe TRBD1 (5 bases). CDR1 KGHDR and CDR2 SFDVKD come from the germline V gene. The ends were cut back, 0 bases at V and 5 bases at J, with 6 bases in the middle. CDR3 length: 14 amino acids. CDR3 protein: CATSDLQGTGELFF. In nucleotides, the CDR3 is TGTGCCACCAGTGATTTGCAGGGAACCGGGGAGCTGTTTTTT.

The rearrangement joins TRBV11-2 to TRBJ2-3, with 10 bases fitting TRBD1. The CDR3 sequence is 16 residues long. The V gene end was trimmed by 5 bases and the J gene end by 3 bases; junction bases not matched to a gene: 8. In germline, CDR1 is SGHAT, CDR2 FQNNGV. CDR3 bases: TGTGCCAGCAGCACGCCGGCGGGACAGGGGACAGATACGCAGTATTTT. Protein product: CASSTPAGQGTDTQYF.

The V call is TRBV10-3, the J call TRBJ2-1; D is perhaps TRBD2 (5 bases). V was cut by 6 bases and J by 0 bases, with 9 bases left in between. The CDR3 has 14 residues. Germline CDR1 ENHRY, CDR2 SYGVKD. The CDR3 region is CAIRDFSSYNEQFF. The CDR3 DNA is TGTGCCATCAGGGACTTCAGCTCCTACAATGAGCAGTTCTTC.

The table lists this clonotype with many counts. This chain connects TRBV5-1 to TRBJ2-1; D tentatively fits TRBD1 or TRBD2 (5 bases each). Trimming took 0 bases from V and 10 from J, leaving 11 bases between them. Germline-derived CDR1 and CDR2 are SGHRS and YFSETQ. CDR3 length: 13 residues. In DNA, the CDR3 is TGCGCCAGCAGCTTGGGTCCGGGGACGGAGCAGTTCTTC. Its translation: CASSLGPGTEQFF.

This clonotype was recorded a few times. The V gene is TRBV7-2, the J gene TRBJ2-3, with 11 bases lining up with TRBD2. The CDR3 is made up of 16 amino acids. Germline CDR1 SGHTA, CDR2 FQGNSA. V lost 5 bases and J lost 2; bases outside the gene matches: 6. CDR3 loop: CASSASGLAVTDTQYF. CDR3 in DNA: TGTGCCAGCAGCGCTTCGGGACTAGCGGTCACAGATACGCAGTATTTT.

This clonotype has a handful of counts. The chain uses TRBV4-2 and TRBJ1-1, with D hard to call. V shed 2 bases and J shed 0 bases, with 10 bases lying between them. CDR3 length equals 15 residues. Germline V gives CDR1 LGHNA, CDR2 YNFKEQ. DNA of the CDR3: TGTGCCAGCAGCCAATTCCAAAACCTGAACACTGAAGCTTTCTTT. Translation gives CASSQFQNLNTEAFF.